This record looks at one T cell receptor (beta chain) sequence and its context. Its matching antigen is unknown. Treatment meaning: roughly 11-day PBMC culture with coronavirus spike peptide pools or control peptides (ViraFEST assay). This sample is drawn from a study of vaccination and CD4 T cells after COVID-19. Per germline, CDR1 SGHTA and CDR2 FQGNSA. The CDR3 consists of 13 residues. Trimming cost V 5 bases and J 3 bases, with 11 bases left between them. Sequenced with the Oncomine TCR Beta short-read assay was DNA taken from cultured CD4+ T cells. A single record per CDR3 protein comes from TCRdb applying MiXCR to the PCR reads. The repertoire consists of about 15,000 distinct CDR3 sequences, with 52% occurring once and the leading ten covering roughly 7.6%.

The specimen sequenced was CD4+ T cells from blood, cultured in vitro. This chain links TRBV7-2 with TRBJ2-7; D unclear. The source is a human donor who had recovered from COVID-19. CDR3 amino acids: CASSLNTGYEQYF. CDR3 sequence (DNA): TGTGCCAGCAGCCTAAATACGGGCTACGAGCAGTACTTC.